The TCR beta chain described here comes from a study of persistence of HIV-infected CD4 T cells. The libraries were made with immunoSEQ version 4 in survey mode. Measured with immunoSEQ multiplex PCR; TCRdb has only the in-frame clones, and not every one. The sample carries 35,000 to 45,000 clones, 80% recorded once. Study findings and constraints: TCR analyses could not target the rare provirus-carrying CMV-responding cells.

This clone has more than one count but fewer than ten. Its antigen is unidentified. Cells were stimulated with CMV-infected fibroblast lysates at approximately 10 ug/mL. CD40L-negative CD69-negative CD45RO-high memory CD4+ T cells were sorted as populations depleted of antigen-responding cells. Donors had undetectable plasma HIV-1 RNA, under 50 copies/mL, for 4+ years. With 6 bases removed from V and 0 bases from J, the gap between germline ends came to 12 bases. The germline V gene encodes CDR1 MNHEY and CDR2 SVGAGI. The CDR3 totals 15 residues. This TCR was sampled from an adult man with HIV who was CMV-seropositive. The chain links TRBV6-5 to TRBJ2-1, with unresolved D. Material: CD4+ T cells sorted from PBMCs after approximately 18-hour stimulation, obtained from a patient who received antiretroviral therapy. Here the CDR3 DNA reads TGTGCCAGCAGCAGAGCTGGGATCTCCTACAATGAGCAGTTCTTC. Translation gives CASSRAGISYNEQFF.